This T cell receptor beta chain comes out of a study of T cell responses to AZD1222 COVID-19 vaccine. This CDR3 spans 13 amino acids. Trimming stripped 8 bases from V and 1 base from J, with 11 bases between. Germline CDR1 reads MNHEY; CDR2 reads SVGAGI. Produced via immunoSEQ multiplex PCR; TCRdb's table is partial and in-frame only. This sample has fewer than 200,000 clones, with about 90% found just once. As concerns this clone: Antigen specificity is unknown.

Study results and limitations: Unmutated variant regions are reportedly the target of nearly half of TCRs that are spike-specific.

The chain employs TRBV6-5 and TRBJ1-1, with a weak D call TRBD1 (5 bases). This TCR derives from an adult who received the MenACWY meningococcal vaccine as a control. The sample consisted of peripheral blood, taken 28 days after the second dose of the MenACWY control vaccine. Written as DNA, the CDR3 is TGTGCCAGCGGGGCGGGTTGGAACACTGAAGCTTTCTTT. This encodes CASGAGWNTEAFF.